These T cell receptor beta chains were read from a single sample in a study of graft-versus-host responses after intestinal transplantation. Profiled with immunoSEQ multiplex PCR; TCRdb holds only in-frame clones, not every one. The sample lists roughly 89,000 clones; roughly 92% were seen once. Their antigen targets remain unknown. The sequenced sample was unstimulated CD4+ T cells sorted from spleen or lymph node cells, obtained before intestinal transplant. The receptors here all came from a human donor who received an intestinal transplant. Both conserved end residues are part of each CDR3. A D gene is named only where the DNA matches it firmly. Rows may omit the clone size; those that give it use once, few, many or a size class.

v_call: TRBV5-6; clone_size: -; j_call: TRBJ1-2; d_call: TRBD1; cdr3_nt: TGTGCCAGCAGCTTACCGGGACAGGGACCAATAAGCTATGGCTACACCTTC; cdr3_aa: CASSLPGQGPISYGYTF
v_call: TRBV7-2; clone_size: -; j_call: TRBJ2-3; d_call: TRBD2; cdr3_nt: TGTGCCAGCAGGGTTACCGGGACTAGTAAGACAGATACGCAGTATTTT; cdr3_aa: CASRVTGTSKTDTQYF
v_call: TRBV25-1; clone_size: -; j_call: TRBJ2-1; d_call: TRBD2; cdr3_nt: TGTGCCAGCAGCTCCGACGGAGCGGGAGGGCGGCCCTACAATGAGCAGTTCTTC; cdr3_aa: CASSSDGAGGRPYNEQFF
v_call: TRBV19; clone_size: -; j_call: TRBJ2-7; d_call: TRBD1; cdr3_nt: TGTGCCAGTAGTACATCCGGGACAGGCTCCTACGAGCAGTACTTC; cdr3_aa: CASSTSGTGSYEQYF
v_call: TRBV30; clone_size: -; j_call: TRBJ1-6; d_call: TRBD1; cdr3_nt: TGTGCCTGGAATCCCGGGACAGGGATGTCCTATAATTCACCCCTCCACTTT; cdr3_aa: CAWNPGTGMSYNSPLHF
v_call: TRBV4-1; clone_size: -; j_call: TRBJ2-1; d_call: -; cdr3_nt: TGCGCCAGCAGCCAAGTCACCGGGAGCTCCTACAATGAGCAGTTCTTC; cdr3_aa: CASSQVTGSSYNEQFF
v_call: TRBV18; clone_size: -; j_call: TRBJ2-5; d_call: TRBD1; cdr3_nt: TGTGCCAGCTCACCGGGACAGGAACAAGAGACCCAGTACTTC; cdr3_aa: CASSPGQEQETQYF
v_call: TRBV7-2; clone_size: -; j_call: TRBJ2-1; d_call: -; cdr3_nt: TGTGCCAGCAGCTTGGGATGGACGGGGGGCAACTCCTACAATGAGCAGTTCTTC; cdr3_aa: CASSLGWTGGNSYNEQFF
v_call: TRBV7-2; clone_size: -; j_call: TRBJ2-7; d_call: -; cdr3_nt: TGTGCCAGCAGCACGACAAGAACCTACGAGCAGTACTTC; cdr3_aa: CASSTTRTYEQYF
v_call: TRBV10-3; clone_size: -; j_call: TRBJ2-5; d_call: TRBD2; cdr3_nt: TGTGCCATCACCCAACTTCAACTAGCGGGGTGGAAAGAGACCCAGTACTTC; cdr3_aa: CAITQLQLAGWKETQYF
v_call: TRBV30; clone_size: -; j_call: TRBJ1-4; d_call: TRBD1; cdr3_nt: TGTGCCTGGAGTCCGGACAGGGGTGAAAAACTGTTTTTT; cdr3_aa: CAWSPDRGEKLFF
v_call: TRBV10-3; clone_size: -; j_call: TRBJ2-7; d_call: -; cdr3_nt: TGTGCCATCAGCCCAGGGTCCTACGAGCAGTACTTC; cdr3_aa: CAISPGSYEQYF
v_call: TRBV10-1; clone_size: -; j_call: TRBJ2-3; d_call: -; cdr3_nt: TGCGCCAGCAGTAAGCGGAGACACACAGATACGCAGTATTTT; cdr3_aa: CASSKRRHTDTQYF
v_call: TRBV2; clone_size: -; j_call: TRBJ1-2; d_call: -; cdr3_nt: TGTGCCAGCAGTGAGGAGCTCCCCTATGGCTACACCTTC; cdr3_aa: CASSEELPYGYTF
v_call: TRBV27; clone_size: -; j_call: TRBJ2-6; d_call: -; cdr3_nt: TGTGCCAGCAGTTTCAGCTCTGGGGCCAACGTCCTGACTTTC; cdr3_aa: CASSFSSGANVLTF
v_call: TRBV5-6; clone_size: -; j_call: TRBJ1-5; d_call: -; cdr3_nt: TGTGCCAGCAGCTTGGAGGTGGGCAGCAATCAGCCCCAGCATTTT; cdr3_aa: CASSLEVGSNQPQHF
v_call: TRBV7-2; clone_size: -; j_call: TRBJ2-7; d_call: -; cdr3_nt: TGTGCCAGCAGTTACAGGGTTTACGAGCAGTACTTC; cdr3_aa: CASSYRVYEQYF
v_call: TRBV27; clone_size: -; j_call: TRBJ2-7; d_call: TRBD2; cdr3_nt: TGTGCCAGCAGTTTATTTTTAGCGGGAGGGCCCTACGAGCAGTACTTC; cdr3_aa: CASSLFLAGGPYEQYF
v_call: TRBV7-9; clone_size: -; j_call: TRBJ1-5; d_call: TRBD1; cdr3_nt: TGTGCCAGCAGCCCCCGGGACAGCTATCAGCCCCAGCATTTT; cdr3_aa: CASSPRDSYQPQHF
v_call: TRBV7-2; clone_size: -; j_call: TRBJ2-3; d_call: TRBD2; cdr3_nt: TGTGCCAGCAGCGCTAGGACTAGAGGACCAGATACGCAGTATTTT; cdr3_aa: CASSARTRGPDTQYF
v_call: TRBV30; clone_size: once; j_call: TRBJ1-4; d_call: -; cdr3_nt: TGTGGGACGAGGGCCAGGGGAAGAGAAAAACTGTTTTTT; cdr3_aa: CGTRARGREKLFF
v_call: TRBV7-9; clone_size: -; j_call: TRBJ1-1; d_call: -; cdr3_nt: TGTGCCAGCAGGAGAACTTATAACACTGAAGCTTTCTTT; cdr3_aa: CASRRTYNTEAFF
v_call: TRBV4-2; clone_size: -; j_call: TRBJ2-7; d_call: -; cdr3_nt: TGTGCCAGCAGCCAAGCGCCGGGGTTGAGCTCCTACGAGCAGTACTTC; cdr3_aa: CASSQAPGLSSYEQYF